This is a list of T cell receptor beta chains from one sample in a study of T cell clones after liver transplantation. Clones were read by immunoSEQ multiplex PCR, and TCRdb kept only the in-frame ones, dropping some. The table has fewer than 50,000 clones, 86% seen once. The source material was CD4+ T cells from blood, sampled 24 months after liver transplant. These receptors were obtained from a human patient who received a liver transplant. Part of the T cells may come from the graft donor. Both conserved end residues are part of each CDR3. Fields, in order: J gene, clone size, D gene, V gene, CDR3 protein, CDR3 DNA. D genes are given only for firm matches. Some rows mark clone size as missing; the rest say once, few, many or name a class of expanded clone.

j_call: TRBJ2-5; clone_size: -; d_call: -; v_call: TRBV7-9; cdr3_aa: CASSSRGLQETQYF; cdr3_nt: TGTGCCAGCAGCTCACGTGGGCTGCAAGAGACCCAGTACTTC
j_call: TRBJ2-3; clone_size: -; d_call: TRBD2; v_call: TRBV5-1; cdr3_aa: CASSLGGLADTQYF; cdr3_nt: TGCGCCAGCAGCTTGGGAGGACTAGCGGATACGCAGTATTTT
j_call: TRBJ2-3; clone_size: -; d_call: -; v_call: TRBV19; cdr3_aa: CATKWTGEADTQYF; cdr3_nt: TGTGCCACCAAGTGGACTGGTGAAGCAGATACGCAGTATTTT
j_call: TRBJ2-1; clone_size: -; d_call: -; v_call: TRBV4-3; cdr3_aa: CASSQGLGSNEQFF; cdr3_nt: TGCGCCAGCAGCCAAGGTCTGGGGAGTAATGAGCAGTTCTTC
j_call: TRBJ2-5; clone_size: -; d_call: -; v_call: TRBV27; cdr3_aa: CATLSLGTAQETQYF; cdr3_nt: TGTGCCACCTTATCTCTGGGGACTGCCCAAGAGACCCAGTACTTC
j_call: TRBJ2-7; clone_size: -; d_call: TRBD2; v_call: TRBV5-1; cdr3_aa: CASSSRTSSYEQYF; cdr3_nt: TGCGCCAGCAGCTCCCGGACTAGCTCCTACGAGCAGTACTTC
j_call: TRBJ2-3; clone_size: -; d_call: TRBD2; v_call: TRBV28; cdr3_aa: CASNGLAGATDTQYF; cdr3_nt: TGTGCCAGCAACGGACTAGCGGGAGCTACAGATACGCAGTATTTT
j_call: TRBJ2-5; clone_size: -; d_call: -; v_call: TRBV7-3; cdr3_aa: CASSPFLGETQYF; cdr3_nt: TGTGCCAGCAGCCCCTTTTTGGGAGAGACCCAGTACTTC
j_call: TRBJ2-3; clone_size: -; d_call: -; v_call: TRBV5-4; cdr3_aa: CASGSFPMDTQYF; cdr3_nt: TGTGCCAGCGGCTCGTTCCCCATGGATACGCAGTATTTT
j_call: TRBJ2-1; clone_size: -; d_call: -; v_call: TRBV10-1; cdr3_aa: CASSGGAGDEQFF; cdr3_nt: TGCGCCAGCAGTGGCGGAGCCGGGGATGAGCAGTTCTTC
j_call: TRBJ2-1; clone_size: once; d_call: TRBD2; v_call: TRBV6-5; cdr3_aa: CASSYGTSNNNEQFF; cdr3_nt: TGTGCCAGCAGTTATGGGACTAGCAATAATAATGAGCAGTTCTTC
j_call: TRBJ1-6; clone_size: -; d_call: -; v_call: TRBV6-7; cdr3_aa: CASSYGTHLHF; cdr3_nt: TGTGCCAGCAGTTACGGAACGCACCTCCACTTT
j_call: TRBJ1-2; clone_size: -; d_call: -; v_call: TRBV2; cdr3_aa: CASSPNLNYGYTF; cdr3_nt: TGTGCCAGCAGTCCTAACCTTAACTATGGCTACACCTTC
j_call: TRBJ2-7; clone_size: -; d_call: -; v_call: TRBV30; cdr3_aa: CAWSYGTANYEQYF; cdr3_nt: TGTGCCTGGAGTTACGGGACGGCCAACTACGAGCAGTACTTC
j_call: TRBJ2-5; clone_size: -; d_call: TRBD1; v_call: TRBV2; cdr3_aa: CASSFTGGGGETQYF; cdr3_nt: TGTGCCAGCAGTTTTACAGGGGGCGGTGGGGAGACCCAGTACTTC
j_call: TRBJ1-5; clone_size: few; d_call: TRBD1; v_call: TRBV5-1; cdr3_aa: CASSKQGEQPQHF; cdr3_nt: TGCGCCAGCAGTAAGCAGGGGGAGCAGCCCCAGCATTTT
j_call: TRBJ1-5; clone_size: -; d_call: -; v_call: TRBV27; cdr3_aa: CASSSIGVNNQPQHF; cdr3_nt: TGTGCCAGCAGTTCGATCGGGGTCAATAATCAGCCCCAGCATTTT
j_call: TRBJ2-7; clone_size: -; d_call: -; v_call: TRBV27; cdr3_aa: CASISRGPSYEQYF; cdr3_nt: TGTGCCAGCATCTCGCGGGGACCCTCCTACGAGCAGTACTTC
j_call: TRBJ2-5; clone_size: -; d_call: -; v_call: TRBV6-5; cdr3_aa: CASSYERGTTQYF; cdr3_nt: TGTGCCAGCAGTTATGAGCGCGGTACGACCCAGTACTTC
j_call: TRBJ1-1; clone_size: -; d_call: -; v_call: TRBV2; cdr3_aa: CASSEGLAGRFITEAFF; cdr3_nt: TGTGCCAGCAGTGAAGGTTTGGCAGGGAGGTTTATCACTGAAGCTTTCTTT
j_call: TRBJ2-1; clone_size: -; d_call: -; v_call: TRBV7-9; cdr3_aa: CASSSLSYNEQFF; cdr3_nt: TGTGCCAGCAGCTCCCTAAGCTACAATGAGCAGTTCTTC
j_call: TRBJ2-1; clone_size: -; d_call: TRBD2; v_call: TRBV9; cdr3_aa: CASSGEGLAGAGQFF; cdr3_nt: TGTGCCAGCAGCGGGGAGGGACTAGCGGGAGCAGGGCAGTTCTTC
j_call: TRBJ1-2; clone_size: -; d_call: TRBD1; v_call: TRBV5-1; cdr3_aa: CASSLERGRYGYTF; cdr3_nt: TGCGCCAGCAGCTTGGAGAGGGGGCGATATGGCTACACCTTC
j_call: TRBJ1-1; clone_size: -; d_call: -; v_call: TRBV21-1; cdr3_aa: CASTFGQGGNTEAFF; cdr3_nt: TGTGCCAGCACCTTTGGACAGGGTGGGAACACTGAAGCTTTCTTT
j_call: TRBJ1-6; clone_size: -; d_call: -; v_call: TRBV2; cdr3_aa: CASSTQGGGTSPLHF; cdr3_nt: TGTGCCAGCAGTACCCAAGGGGGGGGCACCTCACCCCTCCACTTT
j_call: TRBJ1-4; clone_size: -; d_call: -; v_call: TRBV5-1; cdr3_aa: CASSDGRAGEKLFF; cdr3_nt: TGCGCCAGCAGCGATGGACGGGCGGGGGAAAAACTGTTTTTT
j_call: TRBJ2-3; clone_size: -; d_call: TRBD2; v_call: TRBV5-6; cdr3_aa: CASSLGSGGGRADTQYF; cdr3_nt: TGTGCCAGCAGCTTGGGTAGCGGGGGTGGTAGGGCAGATACGCAGTATTTT
j_call: TRBJ2-5; clone_size: -; d_call: TRBD2; v_call: TRBV18; cdr3_aa: CASSPSGVYQETQYF; cdr3_nt: TGTGCCAGCTCACCTAGCGGGGTGTACCAAGAGACCCAGTACTTC
j_call: TRBJ1-2; clone_size: -; d_call: -; v_call: TRBV6-5; cdr3_aa: CASRDYSNYGYTF; cdr3_nt: TGTGCCAGCAGGGACTATTCCAACTATGGCTACACCTTC
j_call: TRBJ2-7; clone_size: -; d_call: TRBD1; v_call: TRBV19; cdr3_aa: CASRTRGQGSEQYF; cdr3_nt: TGTGCCAGTAGGACCCGGGGACAGGGAAGCGAGCAGTACTTC
j_call: TRBJ2-7; clone_size: -; d_call: -; v_call: TRBV2; cdr3_aa: CASSDRGYGEQYF; cdr3_nt: TGTGCCAGCAGTGACAGGGGCTATGGCGAGCAGTACTTC
j_call: TRBJ1-6; clone_size: -; d_call: -; v_call: TRBV18; cdr3_aa: CASSPQATNSPLHF; cdr3_nt: TGTGCCAGCTCACCACAGGCCACGAATTCACCCCTCCACTTT
j_call: TRBJ2-3; clone_size: -; d_call: TRBD1; v_call: TRBV6-5; cdr3_aa: CASTADRGGADTQYF; cdr3_nt: TGTGCCAGCACCGCGGACAGGGGAGGCGCAGATACGCAGTATTTT
j_call: TRBJ2-5; clone_size: -; d_call: -; v_call: TRBV30; cdr3_aa: CAWSVVVETQYF; cdr3_nt: TGTGCCTGGAGTGTAGTAGTAGAGACCCAGTACTTC
j_call: TRBJ2-1; clone_size: -; d_call: TRBD2; v_call: TRBV7-3; cdr3_aa: CASSLNGASGRDQFF; cdr3_nt: TGTGCCAGCAGCTTAAATGGCGCTAGCGGGAGAGACCAGTTCTTC
j_call: TRBJ2-3; clone_size: once; d_call: TRBD1; v_call: TRBV2; cdr3_aa: CASRGDRGTDTQYF; cdr3_nt: TGTGCCAGCAGGGGGGACAGGGGAACAGATACGCAGTATTTT
j_call: TRBJ2-3; clone_size: once; d_call: -; v_call: TRBV6-6; cdr3_aa: CASTLRGIRTDTQYF; cdr3_nt: TGTGCCAGCACCCTCAGGGGAATCCGCACAGATACGCAGTATTTT
j_call: TRBJ2-7; clone_size: -; d_call: -; v_call: TRBV2; cdr3_aa: CASGDGAGASYEQYF; cdr3_nt: TGTGCCAGCGGAGACGGGGCGGGTGCTTCCTACGAGCAGTACTTC
j_call: TRBJ2-7; clone_size: once; d_call: TRBD2; v_call: TRBV5-1; cdr3_aa: CASSQGTSGSYEQYF; cdr3_nt: TGCGCCAGCAGCCAGGGGACTAGCGGCTCCTACGAGCAGTACTTC
j_call: TRBJ2-3; clone_size: -; d_call: TRBD2; v_call: TRBV2; cdr3_aa: CASSRIGLAGTTDTQYF; cdr3_nt: TGTGCCAGCAGTCGAATAGGACTAGCGGGGACCACAGATACGCAGTATTTT